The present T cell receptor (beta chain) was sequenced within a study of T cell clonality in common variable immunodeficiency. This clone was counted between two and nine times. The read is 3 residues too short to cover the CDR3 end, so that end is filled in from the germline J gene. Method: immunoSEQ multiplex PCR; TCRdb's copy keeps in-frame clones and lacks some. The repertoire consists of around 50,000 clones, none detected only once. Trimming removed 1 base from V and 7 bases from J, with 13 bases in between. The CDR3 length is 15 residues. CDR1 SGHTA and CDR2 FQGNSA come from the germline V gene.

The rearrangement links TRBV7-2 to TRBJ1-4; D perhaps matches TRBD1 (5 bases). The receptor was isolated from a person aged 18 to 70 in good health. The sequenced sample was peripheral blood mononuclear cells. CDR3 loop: CASSLVGGGGEKLFF. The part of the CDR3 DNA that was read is TGTGCCAGCAGCTTAGTGGGGGGTGGAGGTGAAAAA.